These T cell receptor beta chains were read from a single sample in a study of T cell responses to AZD1222 COVID-19 vaccine. Libraries were prepared by immunoSEQ multiplex PCR; TCRdb keeps only in-frame clonotypes and omits some of them. The table has 160,000 or so clones, about 90% seen once. The sample in question was peripheral blood, obtained on day 0 of MenACWY control vaccination. Receptor source: an adult in good health. CDR3s include the opening cysteine and the closing phenylalanine or tryptophan. A D gene is named only where the DNA matches it firmly. Clone size is shown for a subset of rows, as once, few, many or a class of expanded clone.

j_gene | abundance | d_gene | len | v_gene | CDR3nt | CDR3aa
TRBJ2-2 | . | . | 14 | TRBV24-1 | TGTGCCACCAGGCCTCAGGGAGACACCGGGGAGCTGTTTTTT | CATRPQGDTGELFF
TRBJ1-3 | once | . | 16 | TRBV27 | TGTGCCAGCAGTTCCACCCGGCTTAGCTCTGGAAACACCATATATTTT | CASSSTRLSSGNTIYF
TRBJ1-1 | few | . | 13 | TRBV6-5 | TGTGCCAGCAGACTACAGGGTTGGACTGAAGCTTTCTTT | CASRLQGWTEAFF
TRBJ1-3 | . | . | 15 | TRBV25-1 | TGTGCCAGCAGTGCGGCAGGGCGCTCTGGAAACACCATATATTTT | CASSAAGRSGNTIYF
TRBJ2-1 | . | . | 10 | TRBV11-2 | TGTGCCAGCAGCACAAATGAGCAGTTCTTC | CASSTNEQFF
TRBJ2-5 | . | . | 12 | TRBV28 | TGTGCCAGCAGTTCCCTTAGGGAGACCCAGTACTTC | CASSSLRETQYF
TRBJ2-7 | many | TRBD1 | 15 | TRBV19 | TGTGCCAGTAGTATGATACGGGACAGAGGCTACGAGCAGTACTTC | CASSMIRDRGYEQYF
TRBJ2-1 | . | TRBD2 | 15 | TRBV6-5 | TGTGCCAGCAGGTCCCTAGCGGGAGGGCACAATGAGCAGTTCTTC | CASRSLAGGHNEQFF
TRBJ2-1 | . | . | 11 | TRBV10-2 | TGCGCCAGCAGTGTTTGGTATGAGCAGTTCTTC | CASSVWYEQFF
TRBJ1-2 | . | . | 14 | TRBV28 | TGTGCCAGCAGTTTAGGAGGGAGGAACTATGGCTACACCTTC | CASSLGGRNYGYTF
TRBJ2-7 | . | . | 12 | TRBV3-1/TRBV3-2 | TGTGCCAGCAGCCATCTAGCGTACGAGCAGTACTTC | CASSHLAYEQYF
TRBJ1-1 | . | TRBD1 | 16 | TRBV4-1 | TGCGCCAGCAGCCCCAACAGGGGGGTTGTTGTCACTGAAGCTTTCTTT | CASSPNRGVVVTEAFF
TRBJ2-7 | . | TRBD1 | 14 | TRBV19 | TGTGCCAGTAGTATATCGACAGGGCCACACGAGCAGTACTTC | CASSISTGPHEQYF
TRBJ2-7 | . | . | 12 | TRBV5-1 | TGCGCCAGCAGCTGGACAGTCTACGAGCAGTACTTC | CASSWTVYEQYF
TRBJ2-3 | . | TRBD1 | 15 | TRBV19 | TGTGCCAGTAGTGAAGGACAGGGTTGGTCAGATACGCAGTATTTT | CASSEGQGWSDTQYF
TRBJ1-6 | . | . | 17 | TRBV27 | TGTGCCAGCAGTCCCAGGCGGGGGTGGACCTATAATTCACCCCTCCACTTT | CASSPRRGWTYNSPLHF
TRBJ1-1 | few | TRBD1 | 14 | TRBV6-5 | TGTGCCAGCAATCACAGGGGGCGAGGCACTGAAGCTTTCTTT | CASNHRGRGTEAFF
TRBJ2-1 | . | . | 14 | TRBV11-3 | TGTGCCAGCAGTTTAGGGACTGACCTAAATGAGCAGTTCTTC | CASSLGTDLNEQFF
TRBJ2-7 | . | . | 13 | TRBV5-8 | TGTGCCAGCAGCTTACAGAGCTCCTACGAGCAGTACTTC | CASSLQSSYEQYF
TRBJ2-1 | once | TRBD2 | 19 | TRBV10-1 | TGCGCCAGCAGTGAGTCGACTAGCGGGAGGGCATTTTTTATCAATGAGCAGTTCTTC | CASSESTSGRAFFINEQFF
TRBJ2-3 | once | TRBD2 | 15 | TRBV3-1/TRBV3-2 | TGTGCCAGCAGCCAAGGTGGGCGGGAGGCAGATACGCAGTATTTT | CASSQGGREADTQYF
TRBJ1-1 | . | . | 13 | TRBV4-1 | TGCGCCAGCAGCCAAGAGAAGGACACTGAAGCTTTCTTT | CASSQEKDTEAFF
TRBJ2-5 | . | . | 12 | TRBV29-1 | TGCAGCGTTGTCCTCATTGGGGAGACCCAGTACTTC | CSVVLIGETQYF
TRBJ1-1 | . | . | 13 | TRBV7-2 | TGTGCCAGCAGCTTAGACCCCCAAACTGAAGCTTTCTTT | CASSLDPQTEAFF
TRBJ1-1 | . | . | 13 | TRBV9 | TGTGCCAGCAGCGTACAGGGGAACCTTGAAGCTTTCTTT | CASSVQGNLEAFF